Presented here are 9 T cell receptor beta chains from one specimen sequenced in a study of T cells in localized non-small cell lung cancer. TCRdb keeps only in-frame clones here, not all; method: immunoSEQ multiplex PCR. The table includes 1,000 or so clones, more than 30% detected once. Source: lung tumor tissue, taken before any cancer treatment. The receptors were gathered from a woman aged 18-55 years with stage III lung adenocarcinoma.

The chain employs TRBV30 and TRBJ1-1; 7 bases fit TRBD1. J lost 0 bases, V lost 6 bases, and 7 bases had no gene match. This CDR3 has 14 residues. CDR1 is GTSNPN, CDR2 SVGIG, per germline (reference sequence). The CDR3 DNA reads TGTGCCTGCCTCAGGGGGGAAATGAACACTGAAGCTTTCTTT. It is translated as CACLRGEMNTEAFF.

The V call is TRBV19, the J call TRBJ1-5; D not resolved. Germline lookup yields CDR1 LNHDA and CDR2 SQIVND (reference sequence). The CDR3 covers 15 residues. Trimming removed 7 bases from V and 1 base from J, with 14 bases in between. DNA for the CDR3: TGTGCCAGTATGCTTCATGGAGAGAGCAATCAGCCCCAGCATTTT. It specifies CASMLHGESNQPQHF.

The chain couples TRBV6-8 to TRBJ2-2; 7 positions match TRBD1. This CDR3 has 15 amino acids. Per germline, CDR1 MNHGY and CDR2 SAAAGT. Trimming removed 6 bases from V and 6 bases from J; junction bases left unmatched: 10. Written as DNA, the CDR3 is TGTGCCAGCAGCCCCGAATACAGGGGTGCCGGGGAGCTGTTTTTT. The encoded protein is CASSPEYRGAGELFF.

This clone is large by share. This chain links TRBV7-1 with TRBJ1-3; D is perhaps TRBD1 (6 bases). Being an ORF, TRBV7-1 has a function that is uncertain. The length of the CDR3 is 13 residues. Trimming removed 5 bases from V and 3 bases from J, with 8 bases in between. The CDR3 bases are TGTGCCAGCAGCGTGACAGGTGGAAACACCATATATTTT. It codes for CASSVTGGNTIYF.

CDR3 protein: CSVDGAQETQYF. For the CDR3, the DNA is TGCAGCGTTGATGGGGCCCAAGAGACCCAGTACTTC. The gene calls are TRBV29-1 and TRBJ2-5; D perhaps matches TRBD1 (5 bases). Germline values: CDR1 SQVTM, CDR2 ANQGSEA. V gave up 3 bases and J gave up 1 base, with 6 bases separating them. The CDR3 is 12 residues long.

The J gene is TRBJ1-5, the V gene TRBV30; D is unclear. This CDR3 region has 14 residues. The V end lost 1 base, the J end lost 7 bases, and 14 bases lay between the germline ends. Germline assignment: CDR1 GTSNPN and CDR2 SVGIG (reference sequence). The CDR3 DNA is TGTGCCTGGAGTGCCGGGGAGGGTGGCCAGCCCCAGCATTTT. It yields the protein CAWSAGEGGQPQHF. Full variable domain (missing parts from reference TRBV30 and TRBJ1-5): SQTIHQWPATLVQPVGSPLSLECTVEGTSNPNLYWYRQAAGRGLQLLFYSVGIGQISSEVPQNLSASRPQDRQFILSSKKLLLSDSGFYLCAWSAGEGGQPQHFGDGTRLSIL.

The V call is TRBV19, the J call TRBJ1-5, with 7 positions matching TRBD1. In germline, CDR1 is LNHDA, CDR2 SQIVND (reference sequence). Unmatched junction bases numbered 6, after V lost 4 bases and J lost 0 bases. This CDR3 spans 16 amino acids. DNA of the CDR3: TGTGCCAGTAGTAAGGGACAGAGCTATAGCAATCAGCCCCAGCATTTT. Its translation: CASSKGQSYSNQPQHF.

The rearrangement uses TRBV5-1 and TRBJ1-1; D uncertain. Trimming took off 2 bases at V and 1 base at J, with 9 bases between the two ends. Germline CDR1 and CDR2: SGHRS and YFSETQ. This CDR3 has 14 residues. CDR3 in amino acids: CASSFDGGNTEAFF. CDR3 bases: TGCGCCAGCAGCTTTGACGGAGGGAACACTGAAGCTTTCTTT.

This chain links TRBV10-2 with TRBJ2-4; D call uncertain. Looked up from germline, CDR1 is WSHSY and CDR2 is SAAADI. The CDR3 has 14 residues. Trimming removed 3 bases at V and 0 bases at J, with 6 bases between. The CDR3 DNA reads as TGCGCCAGCAGTGAATCGCTAGCCAAAAACATTCAGTACTTC. Amino acids: CASSESLAKNIQYF.